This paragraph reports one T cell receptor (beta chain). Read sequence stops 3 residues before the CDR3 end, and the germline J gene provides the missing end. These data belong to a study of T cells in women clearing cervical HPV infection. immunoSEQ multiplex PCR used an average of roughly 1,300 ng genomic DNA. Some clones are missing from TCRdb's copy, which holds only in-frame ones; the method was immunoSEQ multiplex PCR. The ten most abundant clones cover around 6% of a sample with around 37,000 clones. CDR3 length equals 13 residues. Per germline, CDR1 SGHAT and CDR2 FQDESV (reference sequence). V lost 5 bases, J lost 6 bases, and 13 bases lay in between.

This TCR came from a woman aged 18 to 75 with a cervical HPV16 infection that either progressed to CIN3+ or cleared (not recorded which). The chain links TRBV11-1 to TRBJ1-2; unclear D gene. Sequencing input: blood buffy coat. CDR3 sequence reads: CASSPTDKDGYTF. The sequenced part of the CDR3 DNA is TGTGCCAGCAGCCCGACCGACAAAGATGGC. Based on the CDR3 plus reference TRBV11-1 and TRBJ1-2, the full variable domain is EAEVAQSPRYKITEKSQAVAFWCDPISGHATLYWYRQILGQGPELLVQFQDESVVDDSQLPKDRFSAERLKGVDSTLKIQPAELGDSAMYLCASSPTDKDGYTFGSGTRLTVV.